This record concerns one T cell receptor (beta chain) sequence. Its antigen is unidentified. The assay was immunoSEQ multiplex PCR, and TCRdb's table has in-frame clones only and misses some. The table shows approximately 21,000 clones, with 85% to 90% occurring only once. The data derive from a study of T cells in localized non-small cell lung cancer. Regarding the study as a whole: Adjacent lung exhibited a median of 57 among the 100 most abundant tumor clones. As only one tumor region underwent sequencing, heterogeneity remains possible. Uninvolved adjacent lung had more T cell clonality than any other tissue, topping tumor. The study linked higher blood T cell density to longer overall survival.

Germline values: CDR1 SGHDT, CDR2 YYEEEE. The V end lost 2 bases, the J end lost 0 bases, and 12 bases lay between the germline ends. The CDR3 extends over 15 amino acids. The J gene is TRBJ2-7, the V gene TRBV5-6, with D possibly being TRBD2 (7 bases). This TCR was sampled from an older male donor with stage I lung adenocarcinoma. The sequencing used peripheral blood, collected before any cancer treatment. CDR3 sequence: CASSFRGGSSYEQYF. In DNA, the CDR3 is TGTGCCAGCAGCTTCAGGGGAGGGAGCTCCTACGAGCAGTACTTC. Full variable domain (outside the CDR3, taken from reference TRBV5-6 and TRBJ2-7): DAGVTQSPTHLIKTRGQQVTLRCSPKSGHDTVSWYQQALGQGPQFIFQYYEEEERQRGNFPDRFSGHQFPNYSSELNVNALLLGDSALYLCASSFRGGSSYEQYFGPGTRLTVT.